Below, one TCR beta chain is given with its context. Trimming removed 4 bases from V and 1 base from J; junction bases left unmatched: 6. The CDR3 sequence is 15 residues long. The germline V gene has CDR1 MDHEN and CDR2 SYDVKM. These data come from a study of blood T cell repertoires in COVID-19. Looking at the study overall: Samples came from the United States, Italy and Spain, spanning acute and convalescent COVID-19.

Authors' methods: Cell counts per sample came from amplifying reference gene primers. Libraries were prepared by immunoSEQ multiplex PCR; TCRdb keeps only in-frame clonotypes and omits some of them. The V and J calls and the clone size are those of that table, but D and trimming were determined from the DNA. The sample holds roughly 80,000 clones, roughly four fifths seen once. Sequences were obtained from peripheral blood. This chain connects TRBV28 to TRBJ2-5; TRBD1 aligns across 7 bases. This receptor was identified in a human donor in a cohort sampled during active COVID-19. Here the CDR3 DNA reads TGTGCCAGCAGTTCAGGACAGGCGCTCCAAGAGACCCAGTACTTC. Its translation is CASSSGQALQETQYF.